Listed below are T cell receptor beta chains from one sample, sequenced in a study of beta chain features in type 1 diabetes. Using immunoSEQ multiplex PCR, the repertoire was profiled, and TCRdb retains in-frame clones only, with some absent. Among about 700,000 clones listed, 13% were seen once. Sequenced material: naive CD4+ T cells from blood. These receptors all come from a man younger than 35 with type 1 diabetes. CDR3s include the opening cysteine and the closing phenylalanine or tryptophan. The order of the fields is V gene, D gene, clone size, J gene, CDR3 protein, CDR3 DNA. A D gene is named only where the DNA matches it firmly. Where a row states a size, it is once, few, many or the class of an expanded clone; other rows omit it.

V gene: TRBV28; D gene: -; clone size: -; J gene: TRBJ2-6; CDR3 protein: CASRTAGNSGANVLTF; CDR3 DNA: TGTGCCAGCAGAACGGCAGGCAACTCTGGGGCCAACGTCCTGACTTTC
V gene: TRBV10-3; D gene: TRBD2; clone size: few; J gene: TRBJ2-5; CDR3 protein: CAIGTSGGQETQYF; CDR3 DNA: TGTGCCATCGGGACTAGCGGAGGACAAGAGACCCAGTACTTC
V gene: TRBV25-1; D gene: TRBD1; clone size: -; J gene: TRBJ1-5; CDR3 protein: CASSGGGGNQPQHF; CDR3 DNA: TGTGCCAGCAGTGGAGGGGGCGGCAATCAGCCCCAGCATTTT
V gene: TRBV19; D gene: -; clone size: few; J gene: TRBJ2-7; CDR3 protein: CASSPSVGRSSYEQYF; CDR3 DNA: TGTGCCAGTAGTCCCTCCGTGGGACGAAGCTCCTACGAGCAGTACTTC
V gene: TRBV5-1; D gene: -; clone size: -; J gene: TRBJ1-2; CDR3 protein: CASSLEVSTGGYTF; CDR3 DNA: TGCGCCAGCAGCTTGGAAGTTTCCACAGGTGGCTACACCTTC
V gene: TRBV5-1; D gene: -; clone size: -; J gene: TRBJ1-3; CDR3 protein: CASSPLSESGNTIYF; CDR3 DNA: TGCGCCAGCAGCCCCTTGTCCGAGTCTGGAAACACCATATATTTT
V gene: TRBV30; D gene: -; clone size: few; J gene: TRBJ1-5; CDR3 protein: CAWSTRLGNQPQHF; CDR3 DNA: TGTGCCTGGAGTACCAGACTGGGCAATCAGCCCCAGCATTTT
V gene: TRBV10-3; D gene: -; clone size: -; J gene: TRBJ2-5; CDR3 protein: CAISEEQRGKETQYF; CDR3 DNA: TGTGCCATCAGTGAGGAGCAGAGGGGGAAAGAGACCCAGTACTTC
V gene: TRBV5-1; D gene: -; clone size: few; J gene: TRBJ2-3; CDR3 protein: CASSSTASTDTQYF; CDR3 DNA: TGCGCCAGCAGCTCCACTGCTAGCACAGATACGCAGTATTTT
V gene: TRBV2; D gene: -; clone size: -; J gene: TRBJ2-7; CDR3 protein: CASTRRQLLGYEQYF; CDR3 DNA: TGTGCCAGCACCCGGAGGCAGTTGTTGGGGTACGAGCAGTACTTC
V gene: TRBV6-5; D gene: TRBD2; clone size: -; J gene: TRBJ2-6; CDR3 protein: CASSYTAGGANVLTF; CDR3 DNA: TGTGCCAGCAGTTACACAGCGGGAGGGGCCAACGTCCTGACTTTC